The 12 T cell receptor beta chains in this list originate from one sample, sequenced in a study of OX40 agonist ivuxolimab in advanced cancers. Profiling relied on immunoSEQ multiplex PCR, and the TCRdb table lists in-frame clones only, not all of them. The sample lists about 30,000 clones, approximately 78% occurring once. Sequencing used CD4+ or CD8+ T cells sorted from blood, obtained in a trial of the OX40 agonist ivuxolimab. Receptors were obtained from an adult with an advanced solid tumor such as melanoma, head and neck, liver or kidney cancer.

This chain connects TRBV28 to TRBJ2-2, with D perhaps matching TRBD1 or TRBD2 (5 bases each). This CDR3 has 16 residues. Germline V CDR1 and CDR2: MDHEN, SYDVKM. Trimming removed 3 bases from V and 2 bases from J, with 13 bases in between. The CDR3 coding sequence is TGTGCCAGCAGTTTTCGGGGCCTATTTAACACCGGGGAGCTGTTTTTT. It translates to CASSFRGLFNTGELFF.

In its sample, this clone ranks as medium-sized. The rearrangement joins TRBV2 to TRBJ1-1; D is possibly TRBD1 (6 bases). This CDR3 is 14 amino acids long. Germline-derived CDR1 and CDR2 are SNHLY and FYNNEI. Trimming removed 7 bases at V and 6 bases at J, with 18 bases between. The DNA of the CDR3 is TGTGCCAGCAATTGGGGACAATGGAAGGCTGAAGCTTTCTTT. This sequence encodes CASNWGQWKAEAFF.

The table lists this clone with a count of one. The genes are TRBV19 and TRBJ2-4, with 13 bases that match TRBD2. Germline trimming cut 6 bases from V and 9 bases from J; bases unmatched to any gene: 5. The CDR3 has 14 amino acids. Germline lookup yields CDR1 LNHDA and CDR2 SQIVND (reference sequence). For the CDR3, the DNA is TGTGCCAGTAGCGGGACTAGCGGGATTACCATTCAGTACTTC. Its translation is CASSGTSGITIQYF.

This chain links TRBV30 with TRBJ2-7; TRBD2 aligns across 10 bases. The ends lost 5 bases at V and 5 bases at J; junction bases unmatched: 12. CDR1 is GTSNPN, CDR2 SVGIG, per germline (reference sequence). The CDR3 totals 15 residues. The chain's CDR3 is CAWDLGIAGGHEQYF. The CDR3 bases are TGTGCCTGGGACCTGGGGATAGCGGGAGGTCACGAGCAGTACTTC.

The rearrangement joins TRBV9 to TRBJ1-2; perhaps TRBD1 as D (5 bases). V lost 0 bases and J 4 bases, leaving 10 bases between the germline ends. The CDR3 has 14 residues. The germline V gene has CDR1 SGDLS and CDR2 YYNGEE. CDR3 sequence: CASSVDGAVYGYTF. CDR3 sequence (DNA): TGTGCCAGCAGCGTAGACGGGGCTGTCTATGGCTACACCTTC.

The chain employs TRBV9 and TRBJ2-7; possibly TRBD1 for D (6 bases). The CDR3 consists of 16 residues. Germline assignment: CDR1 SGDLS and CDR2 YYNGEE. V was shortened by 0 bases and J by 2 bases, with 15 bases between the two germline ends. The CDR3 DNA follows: TGTGCCAGCAGCGTAGCTGGACGGACAGTGCCCTACGAGCAGTACTTC. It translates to CASSVAGRTVPYEQYF.

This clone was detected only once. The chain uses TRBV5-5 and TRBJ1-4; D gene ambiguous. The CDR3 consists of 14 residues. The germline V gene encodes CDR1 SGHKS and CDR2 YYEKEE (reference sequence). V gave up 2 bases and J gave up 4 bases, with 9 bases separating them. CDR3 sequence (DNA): TGTGCCAGCAGCTTATGGGGTCTTAATGAAAAACTGTTTTTT. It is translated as CASSLWGLNEKLFF.

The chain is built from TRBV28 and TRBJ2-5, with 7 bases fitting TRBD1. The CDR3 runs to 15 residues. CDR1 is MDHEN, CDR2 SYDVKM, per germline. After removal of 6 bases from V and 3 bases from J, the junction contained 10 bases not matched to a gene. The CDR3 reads CASRHLRDSEETQYF. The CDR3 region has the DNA TGTGCCAGCAGACATCTTAGGGACAGCGAAGAGACCCAGTACTTC.

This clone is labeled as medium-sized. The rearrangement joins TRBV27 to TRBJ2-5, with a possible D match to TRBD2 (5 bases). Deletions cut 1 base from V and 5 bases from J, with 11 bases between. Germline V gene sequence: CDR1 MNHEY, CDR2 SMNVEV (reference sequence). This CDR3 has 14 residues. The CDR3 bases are TGTGCCAGCAGTTTATTCCGGGGTTCGGAGACCCAGTACTTC. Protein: CASSLFRGSETQYF.

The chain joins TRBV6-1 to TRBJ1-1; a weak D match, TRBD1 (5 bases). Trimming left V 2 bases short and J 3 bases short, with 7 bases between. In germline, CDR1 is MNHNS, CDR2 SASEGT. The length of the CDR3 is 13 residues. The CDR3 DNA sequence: TGTGCCAGCAGTGAACAGGGAGACACTGAAGCTTTCTTT. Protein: CASSEQGDTEAFF.

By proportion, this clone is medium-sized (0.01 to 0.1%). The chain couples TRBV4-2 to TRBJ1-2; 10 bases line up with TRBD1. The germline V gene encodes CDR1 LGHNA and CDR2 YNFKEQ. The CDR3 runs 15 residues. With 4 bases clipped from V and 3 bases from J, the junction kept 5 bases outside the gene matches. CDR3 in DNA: TGTGCCAGCAGCCTAGGGACAGGGGATTACTATGGCTACACCTTC. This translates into CASSLGTGDYYGYTF.

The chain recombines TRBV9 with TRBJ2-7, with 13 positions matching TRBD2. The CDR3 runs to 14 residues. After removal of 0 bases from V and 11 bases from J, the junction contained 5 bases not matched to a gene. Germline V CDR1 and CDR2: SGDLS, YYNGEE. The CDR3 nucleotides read TGTGCCAGCAGCGTAGGAGGACTAGCGGGAGAAAAGTACTTC. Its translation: CASSVGGLAGEKYF.